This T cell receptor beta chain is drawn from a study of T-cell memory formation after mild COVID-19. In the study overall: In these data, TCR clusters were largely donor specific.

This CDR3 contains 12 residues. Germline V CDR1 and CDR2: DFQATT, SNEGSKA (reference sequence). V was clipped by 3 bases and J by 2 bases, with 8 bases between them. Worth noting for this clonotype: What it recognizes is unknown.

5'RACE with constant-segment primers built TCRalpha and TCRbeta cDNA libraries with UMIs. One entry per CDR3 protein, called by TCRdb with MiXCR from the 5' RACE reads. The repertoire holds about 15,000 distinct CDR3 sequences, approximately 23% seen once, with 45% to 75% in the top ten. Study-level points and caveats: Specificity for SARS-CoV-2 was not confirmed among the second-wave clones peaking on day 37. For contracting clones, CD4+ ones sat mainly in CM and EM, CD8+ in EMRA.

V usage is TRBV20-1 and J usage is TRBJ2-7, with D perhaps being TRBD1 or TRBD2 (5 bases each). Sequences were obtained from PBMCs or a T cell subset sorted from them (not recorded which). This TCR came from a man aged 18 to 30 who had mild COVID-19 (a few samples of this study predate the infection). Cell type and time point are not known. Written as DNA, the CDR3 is TGCAGTGCTAGGGGGGAAGCCTACGAGCAGTACTTC. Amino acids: CSARGEAYEQYF.